This T cell receptor beta chain was found in a study of post-analysis software for immune sequencing data. General study findings and limits: Higher frequency in patients than in controls was seen for five TRBV segments, with TRBV5-6, TRBV5-1 and TRBV20-1 among them.

Of note for this clonotype: The antigen remains undetermined.

Germline CDR1 and CDR2: DFQATT and SNEGSKA (reference sequence). CDR3 length: 12 amino acids. With V trimmed by 5 bases and J by 4 bases, 5 bases remained unmatched. TCR beta libraries were prepared from cDNA with unique molecular identifiers. Via MiXCR, TCRdb re-called the PCR reads, giving one row per CDR3 protein. This sample carries around 770,000 distinct CDR3 sequences, 46% of them seen once, and the ten largest clones take roughly 4.5%. The receptor was derived from a girl aged 5 to 17 with multiple sclerosis. This sequence joins TRBV20-1 and TRBJ2-7; TRBD2 aligns across 7 bases. The specimen sequenced was blood. CDR3 sequence reads: CSAVAGSYEQYF. The CDR3 DNA reads TGCAGTGCTGTAGCGGGTTCATACGAGCAGTACTTC.